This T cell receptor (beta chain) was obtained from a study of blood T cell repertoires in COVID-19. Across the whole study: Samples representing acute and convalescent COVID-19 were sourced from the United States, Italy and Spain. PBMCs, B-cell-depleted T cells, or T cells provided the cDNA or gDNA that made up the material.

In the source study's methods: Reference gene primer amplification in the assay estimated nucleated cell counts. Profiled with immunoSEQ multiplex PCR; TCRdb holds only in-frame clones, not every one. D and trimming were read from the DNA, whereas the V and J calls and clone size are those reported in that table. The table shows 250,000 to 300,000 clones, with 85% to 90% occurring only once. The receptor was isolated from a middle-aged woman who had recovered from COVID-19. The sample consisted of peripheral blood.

The CDR3 DNA is TGTGCCATCAGTGAGCCCGCCGGGGGACAGGGGGAAAAACTGTTTTTT. This translates into CAISEPAGGQGEKLFF. J is TRBJ1-4 and V is TRBV10-3; the match to TRBD1 covers 10 bases. From germline, CDR1 is ENHRY and CDR2 SYGVKD. The junction had 8 bases not matched to a gene; V was cut back by 2 bases and J by 8 bases. The CDR3 totals 16 residues.